The entry that follows covers one T cell receptor beta chain sequence. Its target is unknown. The V gene's germline CDR1 is ENHRY and CDR2 SYGVKD. Trimming cost V 6 bases and J 3 bases; bases outside gene matches: 7. The length of the CDR3 is 14 residues. The data were taken from a study of OX40 agonist ivuxolimab in advanced cancers. General study results and limits: The study found that CD8+ T cells averaged more expanded clones than CD4+. Some nonresponders likewise displayed low normalized T-cell clonal expansion. The study observed clonal expansion of CD4+ and CD8+ blood T cells by week 6 at 0.1 to 3.0 mg/kg.

Method: immunoSEQ multiplex PCR; TCRdb's copy keeps in-frame clones and lacks some. The repertoire holds tens of thousands of clones, about nine tenths seen once, with more than 2.5% in the top ten. Sequencing used CD4+ or CD8+ T cells sorted from blood, obtained in a trial of the OX40 agonist ivuxolimab. This TCR came from an adult with an advanced solid tumor such as melanoma, head and neck, liver or kidney cancer. The chain is built from TRBV10-3 and TRBJ1-2; 7 bases match TRBD1. The CDR3 sequence is CAIRPGQYDYGYTF. DNA of the CDR3: TGTGCCATCAGGCCGGGACAGTACGACTATGGCTACACCTTC.